These 22 T cell receptor beta chains were sequenced from one sample in a study of T cell responses to AZD1222 COVID-19 vaccine. Here immunoSEQ multiplex PCR was the method, and the copy in TCRdb shows in-frame clones only, minus some. The table includes more than 95,000 clones, around nine tenths detected once. Material: peripheral blood, obtained on day 0 of AZD1222 vaccination. The receptors were gathered from an adult in good health.

The chain is built from TRBV6-2 or TRBV6-3 and TRBJ2-1, with TRBD2 matching over 7 bases. From germline, CDR1 is MNHEY and CDR2 SVGEGT. Trimming cost V 2 bases and J 8 bases; bases outside gene matches: 9. This CDR3 spans 15 amino acids. The DNA of the CDR3 is TGTGCCAGCAGTTACCGAGGCGGGAGTCCGGATGAGCAGTTCTTC. Residues: CASSYRGGSPDEQFF.

CDR3 nucleotides: TGTGCCAGCAGAGCCGGGACAGCGATACCTCTCAATCAGCCCCAGCATTTT. This encodes CASRAGTAIPLNQPQHF. The chain combines TRBV5-8 with TRBJ1-5; 7 nucleotides agree with TRBD1. The germline V gene has CDR1 SGHTS and CDR2 YDEGEE. With V trimmed by 5 bases and J by 3 bases, 14 bases remained unmatched. The CDR3 runs to 17 residues.

The chain links TRBV15 to TRBJ1-2; D is possibly TRBD1 (5 bases). In germline, CDR1 is LNHNV, CDR2 YYDKDF (reference sequence). With 3 bases removed from V and 4 bases from J, the gap between germline ends came to 15 bases. The CDR3 length is 15 residues. DNA for the CDR3: TGTGCCACCAGCAGCTTCGGGACGGTTAGCTATGGCTACACCTTC. This translates into CATSSFGTVSYGYTF.

V usage is TRBV2 and J usage is TRBJ2-5; D remains ambiguous. CDR1 is SNHLY and CDR2 is FYNNEI in the germline V gene. V shed 3 bases and J shed 4 bases, with 12 bases lying between them. The CDR3 is 14 residues long. CDR3 region: CASSEASSGETQYF. DNA for the CDR3: TGTGCCAGCAGTGAGGCCAGCTCTGGAGAGACCCAGTACTTC.

This clone was observed once. V is TRBV25-1 and J is TRBJ2-5; TRBD1 aligns across 8 bases. Per the germline V gene, CDR1 is MGHDK and CDR2 is SYGVNS. V lost 2 bases, J lost 4 bases, and 15 bases stayed unmatched. The CDR3 is 18 residues long. The CDR3 nucleotides read TGTGCCAGCAGTGAAGGATCCACAGGGGGTTGGTTAGGAGAGACCCAGTACTTC. Amino acid sequence: CASSEGSTGGWLGETQYF.

V and J are TRBV18 and TRBJ2-7; D not certain. Germline CDR1 is KGHSH and CDR2 is LQKENI. The ends were cut back, 3 bases at V and 3 bases at J, with 15 bases in the middle. This CDR3 region has 15 residues. CDR3 nucleotide sequence: TGTGCCAGCTCACCCGTCAGGACGGACCACTACGAGCAGTACTTC. It yields the protein CASSPVRTDHYEQYF.

The chain's CDR3 is CASSPTWGRTPGAGYTF. CDR3 bases: TGTGCCAGCAGTCCCACGTGGGGTAGGACTCCCGGAGCTGGCTACACCTTC. The chain uses TRBV7-9 and TRBJ1-2; no firm D call. Germline V gene data show CDR1 as SEHNR and CDR2 as FQNEAQ (reference sequence). This CDR3 has 17 amino acids. The V gene lost 6 bases and the J gene lost 7 bases, with 27 bases spanning the gap.

The CDR3 DNA follows: TGTGGACGGGAACAGGGGAAAAGGGGAAAACTGTTTTTT. Translated: CGREQGKRGKLFF. This chain connects TRBV19 to TRBJ1-4, with TRBD1 matching 7 bases. Looked up from germline, CDR1 is LNHDA and CDR2 is SQIVND (reference sequence). This CDR3 contains 13 residues.

V is TRBV2 and J is TRBJ2-2, with 11 bases identical to TRBD2. CDR3 length: 15 amino acids. The J segment lost 8 bases and the V segment lost 4 bases, leaving 6 bases of the junction unmatched. Per germline, CDR1 SNHLY and CDR2 FYNNEI. The CDR3 region is CASSVVAGGAGELFF. The DNA of the CDR3 is TGTGCCAGCAGTGTGGTAGCGGGAGGGGCTGGGGAGCTGTTTTTT. Full variable domain (missing parts from reference TRBV2 and TRBJ2-2): EPEVTQTPSHQVTQMGQEVILRCVPISNHLYFYWYRQILGQKVEFLVSFYNNEISEKSEIFDDQFSVERPDGSNFTLKIRSTKLEDSAMYFCASSVVAGGAGELFFGEGSRLTVL.

The chain couples TRBV2 to TRBJ2-4; D gene uncertain. Germline V lookup: CDR1 SNHLY, CDR2 FYNNEI. V gave up 8 bases and J gave up 1 base, with 9 bases separating them. The CDR3 spans 13 residues. CDR3 DNA: TGTGCCAGCTGTGGGGATGCCAAAAACATTCAGTACTTC. Translating it yields CASCGDAKNIQYF.

J is TRBJ2-3 and V is TRBV20-1, with D maybe TRBD1 (5 bases). CDR1 is DFQATT and CDR2 is SNEGSKA in the germline V gene (reference sequence). V was pared by 3 bases and J by 3 bases, with 10 bases between. The CDR3 runs 13 residues. The CDR3 here is CSASDRVTDTQYF. Here the CDR3 DNA reads TGCAGTGCTAGTGACAGAGTTACAGATACGCAGTATTTT.

The chain recombines TRBV19 with TRBJ2-1; TRBD2 agrees at 7 bases. V shed 5 bases and J 8 bases; nucleotides not matched to a gene: 15. The CDR3 consists of 16 residues. From germline, CDR1 is LNHDA and CDR2 SQIVND (reference sequence). The CDR3 DNA is TGTGCCAGTAGTCTTTCGGGTGGCGGGAGCTCCCATGAGCAGTTCTTC. Translated: CASSLSGGGSSHEQFF.

The CDR3 reads CASSLQGIYGYTF. DNA of the CDR3: TGTGCCAGCAGCTTACAGGGGATCTATGGCTACACCTTC. The chain joins TRBV12-3 or TRBV12-4 to TRBJ1-2, with 7 positions matching TRBD1. CDR3 length: 13 residues. With V trimmed by 6 bases and J by 4 bases, 5 bases remained unmatched.

CDR3 loop: CASRRNGVDTEAFF. CDR3 nucleotide sequence: TGTGCCAGCAGGCGAAATGGGGTAGACACTGAAGCTTTCTTT. The rearrangement links TRBV2 to TRBJ1-1; D ambiguous. The CDR3 runs to 14 residues. Trimming took off 6 bases at V and 3 bases at J, with 14 bases between the two ends. Germline V gene sequence: CDR1 SNHLY, CDR2 FYNNEI.

The rearrangement joins TRBV6-4 to TRBJ2-1; 11 bases are shared with TRBD2. J lost 6 bases, V lost 8 bases, and 9 bases had no gene match. Germline loops: CDR1 MRHNA, CDR2 SNTAGT. The CDR3 consists of 15 residues. CDR3 coding DNA: TGTGCCAGCCGTAAACTAGCGGGAGTCACCAATGAGCAGTTCTTC. Protein product: CASRKLAGVTNEQFF.

This clone occurred once. V usage is TRBV7-2 and J usage is TRBJ1-1, with a possible D match to TRBD1 (5 bases). This CDR3 region has 14 residues. The germline gives CDR1 SGHTA, CDR2 FQGNSA. V was trimmed by 8 bases and J by 1 base, leaving 14 bases between them. The CDR3 nucleotides are TGTGCCAGCCACGGGGGGTCGAGGAACACTGAAGCTTTCTTT. Translation gives CASHGGSRNTEAFF. The full variable domain, completed using reference TRBV7-2 and TRBJ1-1, is GAGVSQSPSNKVTEKGKDVELRCDPISGHTALYWYRQSLGQGLEFLIYFQGNSAPDKSGLPSDRFSAERTGGSVSTLTIQRTQQEDSAVYLCASHGGSRNTEAFFGQGTRLTVV.

This sequence joins TRBV7-2 and TRBJ2-1; 11 nucleotides line up with TRBD2. With V trimmed by 5 bases and J by 10 bases, 13 bases remained unmatched. The germline V gene has CDR1 SGHTA and CDR2 FQGNSA. The CDR3 is 16 amino acids. CDR3 coding DNA: TGTGCCAGCAGCGCGGCCGGGACTAGCGGCCCTGTCGAGCAGTTCTTC. Translation: CASSAAGTSGPVEQFF.

The chain couples TRBV5-4 to TRBJ1-6, with D possibly TRBD1 on 5 matching bases. CDR3 length: 14 amino acids. Trimming cost V 0 bases and J 7 bases, with 8 bases left between them. Per germline, CDR1 SGHNT and CDR2 YYREEE (reference sequence). CDR3 DNA: TGTGCCAGCAGCTTGGGAAAGGGGAATTCACCCCTCCACTTT. Translated: CASSLGKGNSPLHF.

The gene calls are TRBV4-1 and TRBJ2-7, with TRBD2 as a possible D gene (6 bases). Germline V CDR1 and CDR2: MGHRA, YSYEKL. The V end lost 1 base, the J end lost 0 bases, and 19 bases lay between the germline ends. This CDR3 is built from 18 residues. The CDR3 DNA reads TGCGCCAGCAGCCAAGTCACGGGACTGGGAGGCCTCTCCTACGAGCAGTACTTC. Residues: CASSQVTGLGGLSYEQYF.

The rearrangement uses TRBV15 and TRBJ1-1, with TRBD1 as a possible D gene (6 bases). V shed 5 bases and J shed 1 base, with 11 bases lying between them. CDR1 LNHNV and CDR2 YYDKDF come from the germline V gene (reference sequence). The CDR3 has 14 residues. The DNA of the CDR3 is TGTGCCACCAGCCCCAGGGGACAGAACACTGAAGCTTTCTTT. This codes for CATSPRGQNTEAFF.

The chain combines TRBV28 with TRBJ1-2; D perhaps matches TRBD1 (6 bases). Trimming pared 2 bases from V and 6 bases from J, leaving 10 bases between. CDR1 MDHEN and CDR2 SYDVKM come from the germline V gene. The CDR3 totals 13 residues. The CDR3 here is CASSLGGAHGYTF. CDR3 nucleotide sequence: TGTGCCAGCAGTTTAGGGGGGGCACATGGCTACACCTTC.

The J gene is TRBJ1-4, the V gene TRBV6-5; the D is unclear. Germline V CDR1 and CDR2: MNHEY, SVGAGI. There are 14 residues in the CDR3. The V gene lost 2 bases and the J gene lost 8 bases, with 12 bases spanning the gap. As DNA, the CDR3 is TGTGCCAGCAGTTACGAACAGTCGGGCGAAAAACTGTTTTTT. It translates to CASSYEQSGEKLFF.